The 4 T cell receptor beta chains below were found in one sample sequenced in a study of blood T cell repertoires in COVID-19 (dated by TCRdb to 2018 to 2020). Preparation of the library involved the immunoSEQ multiplex PCR assay. Here the immuneACCESS table is served through TCRdb, limited to in-frame sequences with V and J called. Missing clones are a known gap in these copies; in checked studies unresolved V genes cover under half, and the rest lacks a known reason. The sample includes 98,000 or so clones, with around nine tenths observed a single time. Roughly 4.6% of the sample goes to the ten largest clones. The sequenced sample was peripheral blood. These receptors were obtained from a human donor in a cohort sampled during active COVID-19.

This sequence joins TRBV28 and TRBJ2-4; possible D gene TRBD2, 7 bases. V lost 3 bases, J lost 0 bases, and 12 bases lay in between. CDR1 is MDHEN and CDR2 is SYDVKM in the germline V gene. The CDR3 sequence is 16 residues long. Written as DNA, the CDR3 is TGTGCCAGCAGTTTGGCCGGGGGGCTAGCCAAAAACATTCAGTACTTC. It codes for CASSLAGGLAKNIQYF.

J is TRBJ2-3 and V is TRBV12-5; 8 bases line up with TRBD1. The germline V gene encodes CDR1 LGHNT and CDR2 FRNRAP. The CDR3 totals 15 residues. V was pared by 6 bases and J by 2 bases, with 7 bases of the junction left unmatched. CDR3 sequence: CASGTTGEVTDTQYF. For the CDR3, the DNA is TGTGCTAGTGGCACGACAGGGGAAGTCACAGATACGCAGTATTTT. The variable domain in full, completed from reference TRBV12-5 and TRBJ2-3, reads DARVTQTPRHKVTEMGQEVTMRCQPILGHNTVFWYRQTMMQGLELLAYFRNRAPLDDSGMPKDRFSAEMPDATLATLKIQPSEPRDSAVYFCASGTTGEVTDTQYFGPGTRLTVL.

In this sample, this clone turned up a few times. The CDR3 DNA reads as TGTGCCAGCAGCCAAGATAGAGGGAGCGAGCAGTACTTC. Encoded protein: CASSQDRGSEQYF. The gene calls are TRBV4-2 and TRBJ2-7; possible D gene TRBD2, 5 bases. Per germline, CDR1 LGHNA and CDR2 YNFKEQ. The CDR3 totals 13 residues. The V end lost 0 bases, the J end lost 6 bases, and 9 bases lay between the germline ends.

V gene TRBV7-6 combines with J gene TRBJ1-2; 7 nucleotides align to TRBD1. CDR1 and CDR2 from the germline V gene are SGHVS and FNYEAQ. This CDR3 spans 15 amino acids. Germline trimming cut 5 bases from V and 7 bases from J; bases unmatched to any gene: 13. The CDR3 protein is CASSTLKGAQGGYTF. CDR3 DNA: TGTGCCAGCAGCACCTTGAAGGGGGCGCAGGGTGGCTACACCTTC.